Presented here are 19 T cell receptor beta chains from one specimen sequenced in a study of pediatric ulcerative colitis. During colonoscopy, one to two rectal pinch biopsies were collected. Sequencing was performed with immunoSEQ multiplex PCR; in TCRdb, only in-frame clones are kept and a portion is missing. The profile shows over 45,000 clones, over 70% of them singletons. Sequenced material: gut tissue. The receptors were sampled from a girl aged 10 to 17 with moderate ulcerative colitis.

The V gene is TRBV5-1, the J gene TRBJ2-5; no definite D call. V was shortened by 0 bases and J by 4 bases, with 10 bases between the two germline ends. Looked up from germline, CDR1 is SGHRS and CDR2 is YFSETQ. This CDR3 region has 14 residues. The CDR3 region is CASSLEGRGETQYF. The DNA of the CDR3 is TGCGCCAGCAGCTTGGAGGGAAGAGGAGAGACCCAGTACTTC.

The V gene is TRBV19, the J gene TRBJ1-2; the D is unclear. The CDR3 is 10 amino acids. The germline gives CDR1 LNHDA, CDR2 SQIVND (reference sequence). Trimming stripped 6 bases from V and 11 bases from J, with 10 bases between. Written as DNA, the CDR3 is TGTGCCAGTAGGGCCGGAGGGTACACCTTC. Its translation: CASRAGGYTF.

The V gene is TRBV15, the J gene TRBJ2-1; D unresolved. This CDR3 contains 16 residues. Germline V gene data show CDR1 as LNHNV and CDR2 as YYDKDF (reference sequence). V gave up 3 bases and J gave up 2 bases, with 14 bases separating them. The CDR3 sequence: CATSREGSFPYNEQFF. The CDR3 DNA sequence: TGTGCCACCAGCAGGGAAGGTTCGTTCCCCTACAATGAGCAGTTCTTC.

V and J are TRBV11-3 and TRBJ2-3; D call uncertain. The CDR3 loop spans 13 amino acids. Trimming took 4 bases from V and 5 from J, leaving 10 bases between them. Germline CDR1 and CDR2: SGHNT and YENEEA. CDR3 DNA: TGTGCCAGCAGCTCCGACGGAGAAGATACGCAGTATTTT. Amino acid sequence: CASSSDGEDTQYF.

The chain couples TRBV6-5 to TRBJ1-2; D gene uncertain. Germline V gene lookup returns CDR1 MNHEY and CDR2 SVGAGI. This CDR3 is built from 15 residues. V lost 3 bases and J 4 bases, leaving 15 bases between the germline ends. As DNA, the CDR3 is TGTGCCAGCAGTTATACGTCGGAGGTTGGCTATGGCTACACCTTC. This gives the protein CASSYTSEVGYGYTF.

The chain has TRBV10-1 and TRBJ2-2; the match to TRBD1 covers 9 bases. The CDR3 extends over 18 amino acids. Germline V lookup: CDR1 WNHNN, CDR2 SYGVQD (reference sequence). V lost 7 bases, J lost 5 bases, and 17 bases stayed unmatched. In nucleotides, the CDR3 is TGCGCCAGCAAAGACAGGGGGGATTATAGGCTCCTTACCGGGGAGCTGTTTTTT. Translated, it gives CASKDRGDYRLLTGELFF.

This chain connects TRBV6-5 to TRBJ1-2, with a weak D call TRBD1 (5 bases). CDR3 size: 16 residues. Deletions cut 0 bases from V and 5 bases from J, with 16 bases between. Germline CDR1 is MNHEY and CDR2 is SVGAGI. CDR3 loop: CASSYSGPTSKYGYTF. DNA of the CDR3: TGTGCCAGCAGTTACTCGGGACCTACGAGTAAATATGGCTACACCTTC.

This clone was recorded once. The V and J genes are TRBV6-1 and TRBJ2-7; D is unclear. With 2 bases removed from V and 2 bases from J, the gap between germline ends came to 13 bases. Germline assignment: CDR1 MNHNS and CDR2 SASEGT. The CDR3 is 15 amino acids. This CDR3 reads CASSETDFLTYEQYF. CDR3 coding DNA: TGTGCCAGCAGTGAAACAGATTTCCTCACCTACGAGCAGTACTTC.

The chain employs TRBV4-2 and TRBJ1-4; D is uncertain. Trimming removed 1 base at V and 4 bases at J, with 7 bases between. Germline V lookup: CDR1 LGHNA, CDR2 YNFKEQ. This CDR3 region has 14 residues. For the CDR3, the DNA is TGTGCCAGCAGCCAAGGCGGGAATAATGAAAAACTGTTTTTT. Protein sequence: CASSQGGNNEKLFF.

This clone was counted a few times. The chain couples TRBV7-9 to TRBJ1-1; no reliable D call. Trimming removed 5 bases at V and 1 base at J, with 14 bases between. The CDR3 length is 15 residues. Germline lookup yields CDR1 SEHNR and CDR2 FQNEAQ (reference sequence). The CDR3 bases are TGTGCCAGCAGCCCCCGGACGGAAAAGAACACTGAAGCTTTCTTT. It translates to CASSPRTEKNTEAFF.

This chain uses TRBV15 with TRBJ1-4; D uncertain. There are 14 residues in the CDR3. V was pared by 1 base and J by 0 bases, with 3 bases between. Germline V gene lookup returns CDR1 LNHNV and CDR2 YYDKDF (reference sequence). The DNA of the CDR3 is TGTGCCACCAGCAGAGCAGCAACTAATGAAAAACTGTTTTTT. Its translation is CATSRAATNEKLFF.

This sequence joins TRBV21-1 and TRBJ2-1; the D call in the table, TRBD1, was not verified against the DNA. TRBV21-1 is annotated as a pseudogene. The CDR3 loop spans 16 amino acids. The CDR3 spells CARMPERQGGKNEQFF. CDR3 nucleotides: TGTGCCAGGATGCCTGAAAGACAGGGGGGTAAGAATGAGCAGTTCTTC.

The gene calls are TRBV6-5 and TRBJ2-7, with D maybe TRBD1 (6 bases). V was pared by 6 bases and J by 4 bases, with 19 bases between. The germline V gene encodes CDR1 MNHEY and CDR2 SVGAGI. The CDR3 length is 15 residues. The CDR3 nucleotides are TGTGCCAGCAGCTCAGGGGCGCCGAACTTATACGAGCAGTACTTC. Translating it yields CASSSGAPNLYEQYF.

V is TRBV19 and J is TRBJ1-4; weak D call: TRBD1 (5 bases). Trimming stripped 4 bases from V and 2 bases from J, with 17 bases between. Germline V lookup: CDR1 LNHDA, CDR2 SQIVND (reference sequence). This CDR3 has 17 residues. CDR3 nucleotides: TGTGCCAGTAGTAAGGCCAGGGACGTTTCGACTAATGAAAAACTGTTTTTT. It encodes CASSKARDVSTNEKLFF.

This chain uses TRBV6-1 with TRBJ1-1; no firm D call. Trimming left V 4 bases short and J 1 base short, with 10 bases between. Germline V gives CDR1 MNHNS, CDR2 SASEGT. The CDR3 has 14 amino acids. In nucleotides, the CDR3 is TGTGCCAGCAGTGTAACGGGGTCGAACACTGAAGCTTTCTTT. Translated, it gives CASSVTGSNTEAFF.

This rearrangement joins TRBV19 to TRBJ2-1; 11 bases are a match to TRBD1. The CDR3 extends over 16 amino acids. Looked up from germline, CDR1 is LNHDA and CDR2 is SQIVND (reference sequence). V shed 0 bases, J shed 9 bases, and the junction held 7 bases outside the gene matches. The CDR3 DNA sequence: TGTGCCAGTAGTATAGAATGGACAGGGGGCTTAGGTGAGCAGTTCTTC. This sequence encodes CASSIEWTGGLGEQFF.

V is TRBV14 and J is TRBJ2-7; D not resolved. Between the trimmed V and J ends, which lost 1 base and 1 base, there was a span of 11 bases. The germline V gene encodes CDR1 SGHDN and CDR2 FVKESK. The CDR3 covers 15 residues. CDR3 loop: CASSQVVGPSYEQYF. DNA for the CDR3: TGTGCCAGCAGCCAAGTGGTAGGACCGTCCTACGAGCAGTACTTC. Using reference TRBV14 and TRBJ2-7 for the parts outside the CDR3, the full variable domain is EAGVTQFPSHSVIEKGQTVTLRCDPISGHDNLYWYRRVMGKEIKFLLHFVKESKQDESGMPNNRFLAERTGGTYSTLKVQPAELEDSGVYFCASSQVVGPSYEQYFGPGTRLTVT.

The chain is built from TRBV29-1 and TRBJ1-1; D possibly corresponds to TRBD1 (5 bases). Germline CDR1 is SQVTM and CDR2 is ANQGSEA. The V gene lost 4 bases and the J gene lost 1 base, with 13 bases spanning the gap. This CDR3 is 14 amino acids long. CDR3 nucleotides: TGCAGCGTTGTAGTTTTAGGGGCGAACACTGAAGCTTTCTTT. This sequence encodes CSVVVLGANTEAFF.

CDR3 residues: CASSLGGERSSGNTIYF. The CDR3 coding sequence is TGTGCCAGCAGCTTAGGAGGAGAGCGCTCCTCTGGAAACACCATATATTTT. The chain links TRBV11-3 to TRBJ1-3; D is unresolved. V lost 1 base to trimming and J lost 0 bases, with 13 bases between them. This CDR3 contains 17 residues. Germline V gene data show CDR1 as SGHNT and CDR2 as YENEEA.